These 2 T cell receptor beta chains share one sample of origin, sequenced in a study of blood T cell repertoires in COVID-19. The data were produced by immunoSEQ multiplex PCR, yet TCRdb's version contains in-frame clones alone and is incomplete. The sample consists of 30,000 to 35,000 clones, 70% to 85% of them appearing once. The sequenced material came from peripheral blood. The receptors here all came from a woman aged 55-70 years with acute or convalescent COVID-19.

V gene TRBV18 combines with J gene TRBJ1-2; TRBD1 matches at 9 bases. V trimming: 2 bases; J trimming: 9 bases; junction bases outside the gene matches: 4. This CDR3 has 13 amino acids. Germline V gene sequence: CDR1 KGHSH, CDR2 LQKENI. The CDR3 loop reads CASSPGTGWSYTF. As DNA, the CDR3 is TGTGCCAGCTCACCAGGGACAGGGTGGAGCTACACCTTC.

V gene TRBV24-1 combines with J gene TRBJ2-5; D not certain. Germline V gene data show CDR1 as KGHDR and CDR2 as SFDVKD. V lost 4 bases, J lost 1 base, and 12 bases lay in between. The CDR3 is made up of 15 amino acids. For the CDR3, the DNA is TGTGCCACCAGTGACCACAGACAAGTCCAAGAGACCCAGTACTTC. It codes for CATSDHRQVQETQYF.